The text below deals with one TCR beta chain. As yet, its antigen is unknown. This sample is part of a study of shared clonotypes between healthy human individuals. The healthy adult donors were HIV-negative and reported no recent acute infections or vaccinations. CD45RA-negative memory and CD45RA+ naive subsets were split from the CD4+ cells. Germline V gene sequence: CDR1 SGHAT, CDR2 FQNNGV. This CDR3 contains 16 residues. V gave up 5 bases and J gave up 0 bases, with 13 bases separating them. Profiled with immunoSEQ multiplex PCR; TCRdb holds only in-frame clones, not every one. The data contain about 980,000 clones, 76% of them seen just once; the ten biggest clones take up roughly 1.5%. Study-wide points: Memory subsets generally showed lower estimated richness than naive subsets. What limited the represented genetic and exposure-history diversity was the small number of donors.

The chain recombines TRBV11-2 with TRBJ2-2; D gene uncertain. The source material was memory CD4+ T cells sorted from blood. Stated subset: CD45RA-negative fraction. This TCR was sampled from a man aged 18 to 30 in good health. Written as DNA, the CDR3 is TGTGCCAGCAGCCTCCAGACTGGGACGAACACCGGGGAGCTGTTTTTT. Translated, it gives CASSLQTGTNTGELFF. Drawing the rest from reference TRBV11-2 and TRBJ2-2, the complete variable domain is EAGVAQSPRYKIIEKRQSVAFWCNPISGHATLYWYQQILGQGPKLLIQFQNNGVVDDSQLPKDRFSAERLKGVDSTLKIQPAKLEDSAVYLCASSLQTGTNTGELFFGEGSRLTVL.